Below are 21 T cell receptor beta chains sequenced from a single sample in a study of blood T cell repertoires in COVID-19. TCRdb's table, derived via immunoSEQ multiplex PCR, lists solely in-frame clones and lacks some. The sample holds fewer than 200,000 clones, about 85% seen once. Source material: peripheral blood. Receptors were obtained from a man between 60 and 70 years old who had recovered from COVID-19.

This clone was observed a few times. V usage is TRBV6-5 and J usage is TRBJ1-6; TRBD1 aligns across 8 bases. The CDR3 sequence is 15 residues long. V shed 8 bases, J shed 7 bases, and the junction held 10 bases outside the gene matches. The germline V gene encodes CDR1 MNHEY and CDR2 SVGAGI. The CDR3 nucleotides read TGTGCCAGCGCTAACCAACAGGGGGACAATTCACCCCTCCACTTT. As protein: CASANQQGDNSPLHF.

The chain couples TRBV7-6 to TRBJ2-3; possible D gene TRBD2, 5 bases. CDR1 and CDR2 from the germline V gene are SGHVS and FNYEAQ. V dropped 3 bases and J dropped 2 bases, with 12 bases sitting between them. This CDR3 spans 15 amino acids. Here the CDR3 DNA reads TGTGCCAGCAGCTTCCGGGATCGGTACACAGATACGCAGTATTTT. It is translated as CASSFRDRYTDTQYF.

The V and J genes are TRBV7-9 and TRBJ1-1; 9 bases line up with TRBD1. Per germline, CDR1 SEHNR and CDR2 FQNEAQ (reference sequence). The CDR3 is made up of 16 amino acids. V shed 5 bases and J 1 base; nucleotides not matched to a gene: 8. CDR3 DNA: TGTGCCAGCAGCAGCCGACAGGGGGTCCCGAACACTGAAGCTTTCTTT. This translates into CASSSRQGVPNTEAFF.

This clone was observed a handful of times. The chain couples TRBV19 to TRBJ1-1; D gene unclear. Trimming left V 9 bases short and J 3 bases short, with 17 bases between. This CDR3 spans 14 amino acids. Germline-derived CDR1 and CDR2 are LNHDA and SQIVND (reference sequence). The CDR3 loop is CASLLSRSYTEAFF. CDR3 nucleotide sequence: TGTGCCAGCCTCCTGAGCCGGTCCTACACTGAAGCTTTCTTT.

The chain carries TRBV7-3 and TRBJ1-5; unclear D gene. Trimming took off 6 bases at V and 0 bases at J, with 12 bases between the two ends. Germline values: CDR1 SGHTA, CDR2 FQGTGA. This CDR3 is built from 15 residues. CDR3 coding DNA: TGTGCCAGCAGAAACGATATCTATAGCAATCAGCCCCAGCATTTT. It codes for CASRNDIYSNQPQHF.

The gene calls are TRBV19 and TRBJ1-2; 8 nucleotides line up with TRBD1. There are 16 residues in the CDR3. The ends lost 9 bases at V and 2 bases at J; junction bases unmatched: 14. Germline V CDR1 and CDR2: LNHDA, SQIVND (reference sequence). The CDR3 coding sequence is TGTGCCAGCGCGGATCCGGGGACAGGCTTAAACTATGGCTACACCTTC. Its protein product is CASADPGTGLNYGYTF.

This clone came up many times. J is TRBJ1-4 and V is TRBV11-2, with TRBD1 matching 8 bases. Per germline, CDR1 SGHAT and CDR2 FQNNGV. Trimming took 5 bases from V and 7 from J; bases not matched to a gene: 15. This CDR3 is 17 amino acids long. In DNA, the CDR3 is TGTGCCAGCAGCGCCTTATCGCCCGACAGGGGACGTGAAAAACTGTTTTTT. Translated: CASSALSPDRGREKLFF.

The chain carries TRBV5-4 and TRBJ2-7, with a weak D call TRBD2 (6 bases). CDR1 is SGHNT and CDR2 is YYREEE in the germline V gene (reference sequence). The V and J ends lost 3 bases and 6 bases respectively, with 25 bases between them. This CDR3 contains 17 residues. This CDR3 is CASSSAVGGRGTSEQYF. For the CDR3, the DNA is TGTGCCAGCAGCTCCGCCGTCGGGGGACGGGGGACCTCCGAGCAGTACTTC.

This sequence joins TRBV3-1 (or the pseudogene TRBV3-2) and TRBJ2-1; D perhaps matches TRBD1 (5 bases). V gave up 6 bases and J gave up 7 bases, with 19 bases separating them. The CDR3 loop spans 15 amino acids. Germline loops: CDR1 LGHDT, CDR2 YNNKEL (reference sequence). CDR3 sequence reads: CASRKIGALANEQFF. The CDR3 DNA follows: TGTGCCAGCAGAAAGATAGGGGCCCTGGCAAATGAGCAGTTCTTC.

CDR3 loop: CASSPSPRGDTEAFF. In nucleotides, the CDR3 is TGCGCCAGCAGCCCTAGCCCCAGGGGGGACACTGAAGCTTTCTTT. V is TRBV5-1 and J is TRBJ1-1; 7 nucleotides align to TRBD1. The CDR3 runs 15 residues. The V gene's germline CDR1 is SGHRS and CDR2 YFSETQ. The J segment lost 3 bases and the V segment lost 4 bases, leaving 9 bases of the junction unmatched.

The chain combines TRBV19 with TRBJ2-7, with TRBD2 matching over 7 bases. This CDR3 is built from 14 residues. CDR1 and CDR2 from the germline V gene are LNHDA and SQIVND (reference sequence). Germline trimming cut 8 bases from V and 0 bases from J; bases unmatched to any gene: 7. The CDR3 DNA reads TGTGCCAGTCGCTGGCGGGGGAGCTCCTACGAGCAGTACTTC. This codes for CASRWRGSSYEQYF.

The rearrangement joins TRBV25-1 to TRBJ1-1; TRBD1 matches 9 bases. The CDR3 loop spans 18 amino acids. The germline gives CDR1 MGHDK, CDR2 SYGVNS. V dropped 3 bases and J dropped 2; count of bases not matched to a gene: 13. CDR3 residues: CASSELPQGAGENTEAFF. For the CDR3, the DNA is TGTGCCAGCAGTGAGCTGCCACAGGGGGCGGGAGAAAACACTGAAGCTTTCTTT.

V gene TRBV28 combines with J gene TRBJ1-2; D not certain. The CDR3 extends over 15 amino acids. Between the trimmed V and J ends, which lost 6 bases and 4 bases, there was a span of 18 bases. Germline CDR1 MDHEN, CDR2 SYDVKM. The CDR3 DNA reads TGTGCCAGCAGCTCCCCGAGTGGAGAGACCTATGGCTACACCTTC. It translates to CASSSPSGETYGYTF.

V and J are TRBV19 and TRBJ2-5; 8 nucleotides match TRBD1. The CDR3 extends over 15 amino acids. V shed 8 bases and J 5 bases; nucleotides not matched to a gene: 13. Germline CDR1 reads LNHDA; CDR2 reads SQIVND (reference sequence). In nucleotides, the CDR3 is TGTGCCAGTCGTCCAGGGGGCAGGCGAGGGGAGACCCAGTACTTC. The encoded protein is CASRPGGRRGETQYF.

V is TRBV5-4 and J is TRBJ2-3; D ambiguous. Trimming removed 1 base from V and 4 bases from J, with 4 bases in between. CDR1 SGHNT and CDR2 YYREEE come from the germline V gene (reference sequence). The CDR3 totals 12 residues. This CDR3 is CASSLSSDTQYF. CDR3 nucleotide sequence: TGTGCCAGCAGCTTGTCGTCAGATACGCAGTATTTT. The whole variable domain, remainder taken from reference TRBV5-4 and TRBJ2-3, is ETGVTQSPTHLIKTRGQQVTLRCSSQSGHNTVSWYQQALGQGPQFIFQYYREEENGRGNFPPRFSGLQFPNYSSELNVNALELDDSALYLCASSLSSDTQYFGPGTRLTVL.

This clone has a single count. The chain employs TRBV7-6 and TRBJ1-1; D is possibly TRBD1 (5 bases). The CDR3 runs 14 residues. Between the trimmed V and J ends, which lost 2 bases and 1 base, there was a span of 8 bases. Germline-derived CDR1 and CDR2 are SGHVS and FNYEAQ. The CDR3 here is CASSLQGKNTEAFF. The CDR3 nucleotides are TGTGCCAGCAGCTTACAGGGCAAGAACACTGAAGCTTTCTTT.

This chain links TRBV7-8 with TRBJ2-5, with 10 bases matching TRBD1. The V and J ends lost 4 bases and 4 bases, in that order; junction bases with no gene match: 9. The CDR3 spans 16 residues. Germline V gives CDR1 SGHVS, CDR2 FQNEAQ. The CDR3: CASSYAGTGVGETQYF. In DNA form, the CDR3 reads TGTGCCAGCAGCTATGCCGGGACAGGGGTTGGAGAGACCCAGTACTTC.

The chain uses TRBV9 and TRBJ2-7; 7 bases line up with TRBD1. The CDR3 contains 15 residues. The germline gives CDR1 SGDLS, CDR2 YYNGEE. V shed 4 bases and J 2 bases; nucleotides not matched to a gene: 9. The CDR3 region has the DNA TGTGCCAGCAGCCCCCGGGGACAGTTCCCCTACGAGCAGTACTTC. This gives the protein CASSPRGQFPYEQYF. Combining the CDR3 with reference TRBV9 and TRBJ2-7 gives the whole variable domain DSGVTQTPKHLITATGQRVTLRCSPRSGDLSVYWYQQSLDQGLQFLIQYYNGEERAKGNILERFSAQQFPDLHSELNLSSLELGDSALYFCASSPRGQFPYEQYFGPGTRLTVT.

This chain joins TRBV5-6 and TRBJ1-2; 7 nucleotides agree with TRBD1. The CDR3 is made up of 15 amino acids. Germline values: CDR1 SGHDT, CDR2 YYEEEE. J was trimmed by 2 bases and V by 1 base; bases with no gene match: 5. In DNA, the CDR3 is TGTGCCAGCAGCTTGCCCGAGACAGGGAACTATGGCTACACCTTC. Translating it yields CASSLPETGNYGYTF.

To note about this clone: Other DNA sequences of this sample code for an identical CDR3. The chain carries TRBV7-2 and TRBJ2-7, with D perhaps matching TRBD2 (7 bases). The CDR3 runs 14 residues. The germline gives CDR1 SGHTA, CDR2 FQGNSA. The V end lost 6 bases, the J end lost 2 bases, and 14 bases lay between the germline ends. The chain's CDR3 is CASSYRGGPYEQYF. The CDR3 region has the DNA TGTGCCAGCAGTTATAGGGGGGGACCCTACGAGCAGTACTTC.

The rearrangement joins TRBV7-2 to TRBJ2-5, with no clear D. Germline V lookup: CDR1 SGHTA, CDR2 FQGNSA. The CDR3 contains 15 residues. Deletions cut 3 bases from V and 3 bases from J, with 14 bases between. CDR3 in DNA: TGTGCCAGCAGCTTTTGGGCAGGATCCGAAGAGACCCAGTACTTC. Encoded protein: CASSFWAGSEETQYF. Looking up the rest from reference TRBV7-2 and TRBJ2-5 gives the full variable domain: GAGVSQSPSNKVTEKGKDVELRCDPISGHTALYWYRQSLGQGLEFLIYFQGNSAPDKSGLPSDRFSAERTGGSVSTLTIQRTQQEDSAVYLCASSFWAGSEETQYFGPGTRLLVL.